This TCR beta chain appears in the sequencing data of a study of beta chain features in type 1 diabetes. CD4+ naive, central memory, regulatory and stem cell-like memory cells were sorted via CD45RO/CCR7/CD25/CD127/CD95/CD27. Expressed TCRB transcripts were sequenced because the isolated RNA had all been reverse transcribed beforehand. Only in-frame clones appear in the TCRdb table, and some are missing; sequencing was by immunoSEQ multiplex PCR. Here the sample spans under 200,000 clones, around 8% being singletons. The CDR3 runs to 15 residues. The germline V gene has CDR1 LGHNA and CDR2 YSLEER. V gave up 0 bases and J gave up 3 bases, with 12 bases separating them. The sample holds a few counts of this clone. Antigen: not known. Study-wide results and limits: Small HLA sub-analyses could not settle whether HLA shapes TCRB rearrangement. Significant though moderate, a shortening of TCRB CDR3s appeared in all four CD4+ subsets of Type 1 diabetes patients.

The chain is built from TRBV4-3 and TRBJ2-7; tentatively, D is TRBD1 (7 bases). The sequence came from a woman aged 18-29 years with type 1 diabetes. Sequencing used central memory CD4+ T cells from blood. The CDR3 protein is CASSQDAGGGYEQYF. DNA of the CDR3: TGCGCCAGCAGCCAAGACGCAGGGGGAGGCTACGAGCAGTACTTC.